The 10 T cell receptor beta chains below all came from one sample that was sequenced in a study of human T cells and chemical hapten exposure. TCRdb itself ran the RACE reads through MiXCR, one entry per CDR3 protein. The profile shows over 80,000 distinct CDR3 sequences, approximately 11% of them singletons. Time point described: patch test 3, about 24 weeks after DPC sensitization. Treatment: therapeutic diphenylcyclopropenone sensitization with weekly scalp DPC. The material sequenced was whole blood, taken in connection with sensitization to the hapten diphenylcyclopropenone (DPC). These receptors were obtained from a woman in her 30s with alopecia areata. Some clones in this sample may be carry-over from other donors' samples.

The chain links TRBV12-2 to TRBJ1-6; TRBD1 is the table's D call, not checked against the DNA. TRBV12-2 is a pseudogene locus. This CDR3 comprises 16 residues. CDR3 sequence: CASRAGAGGNNSPLHF. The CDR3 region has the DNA TGTGCAAGTCGCGCGGGCGCAGGGGGGAATAATTCACCCCTCCACTTT.

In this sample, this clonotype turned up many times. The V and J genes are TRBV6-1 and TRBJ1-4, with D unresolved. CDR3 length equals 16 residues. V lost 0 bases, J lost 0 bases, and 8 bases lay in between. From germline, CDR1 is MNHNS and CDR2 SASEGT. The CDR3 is CASSEATGSTNEKLFF. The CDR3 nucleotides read TGTGCCAGCAGTGAAGCGACGGGCTCAACTAATGAAAAACTGTTTTTT.

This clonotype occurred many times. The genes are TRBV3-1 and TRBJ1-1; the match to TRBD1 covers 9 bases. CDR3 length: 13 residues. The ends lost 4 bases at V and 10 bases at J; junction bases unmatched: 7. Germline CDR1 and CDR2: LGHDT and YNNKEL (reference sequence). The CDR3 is CASSLGTGTRAFF. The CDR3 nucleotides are TGTGCCAGCAGCCTGGGGACAGGGACTCGAGCTTTCTTT. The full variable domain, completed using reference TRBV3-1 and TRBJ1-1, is DTAVSQTPKYLVTQMGNDKSIKCEQNLGHDTMYWYKQDSKKFLKIMFSYNNKELIINETVPNRFSPKSPDKAHLNLHINSLELGDSAVYFCASSLGTGTRAFFGQGTRLTVV.

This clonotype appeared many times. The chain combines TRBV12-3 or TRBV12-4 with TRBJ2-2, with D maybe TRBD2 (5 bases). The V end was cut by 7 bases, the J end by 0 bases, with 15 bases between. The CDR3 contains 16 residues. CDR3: CASNSRGTANTGELFF. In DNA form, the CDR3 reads TGTGCCAGCAATTCACGGGGTACCGCGAACACCGGGGAGCTGTTTTTT.

CDR3 in DNA: TGCAGCGTTAGCGGGACAGGGGGCTGGTACGAGCAGTACTTC. Its protein product is CSVSGTGGWYEQYF. The rearrangement links TRBV29-1 to TRBJ2-7, with 12 bases that match TRBD1. This CDR3 has 14 residues. Germline CDR1 reads SQVTM; CDR2 reads ANQGSEA. V lost 5 bases, J lost 4 bases, and 6 bases stayed unmatched.

CDR3 in amino acids: CASSLTVTSTDTQYF. In nucleotides, the CDR3 is TGCGCCAGCAGCTTGACGGTCACTAGCACAGATACGCAGTATTTT. The chain employs TRBV5-1 and TRBJ2-3; D is undetermined. Germline V gene data show CDR1 as SGHRS and CDR2 as YFSETQ. The CDR3 runs to 15 residues. The V end lost 1 base, the J end lost 0 bases, and 9 bases lay between the germline ends.

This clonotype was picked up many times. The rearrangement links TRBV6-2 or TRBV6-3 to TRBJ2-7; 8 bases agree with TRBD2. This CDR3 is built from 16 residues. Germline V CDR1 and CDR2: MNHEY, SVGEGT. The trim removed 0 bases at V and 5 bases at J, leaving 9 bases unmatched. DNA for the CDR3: TGTGCCAGCAGTTACTCCAGGGGTAGCGGGAACCACGAGCAGTACTTC. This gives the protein CASSYSRGSGNHEQYF.

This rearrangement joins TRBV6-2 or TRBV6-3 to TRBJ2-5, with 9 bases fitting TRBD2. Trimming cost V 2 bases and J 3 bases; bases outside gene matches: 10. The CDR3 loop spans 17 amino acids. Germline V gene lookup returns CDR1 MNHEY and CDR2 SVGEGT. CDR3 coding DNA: TGTGCCAGCAGTTACGAGCTTGGGCGGGGGGGTGAAGAGACCCAGTACTTC. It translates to CASSYELGRGGEETQYF.

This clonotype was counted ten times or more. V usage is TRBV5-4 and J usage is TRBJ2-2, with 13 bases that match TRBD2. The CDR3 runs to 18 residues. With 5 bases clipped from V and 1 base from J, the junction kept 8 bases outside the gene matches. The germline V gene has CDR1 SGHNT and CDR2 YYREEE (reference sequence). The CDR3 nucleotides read TGTGCCAGCAGGGATACGACTAGCGGGGGGATGAACACCGGGGAGCTGTTTTTT. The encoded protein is CASRDTTSGGMNTGELFF.

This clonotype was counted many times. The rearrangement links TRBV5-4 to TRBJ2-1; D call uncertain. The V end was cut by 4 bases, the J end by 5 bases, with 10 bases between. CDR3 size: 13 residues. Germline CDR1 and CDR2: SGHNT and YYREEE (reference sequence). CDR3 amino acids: CASSNLRHNEQFF. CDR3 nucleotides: TGTGCCAGCAGCAATCTTCGCCACAATGAGCAGTTCTTC.